This TCR beta chain was identified in a study of cytomegalovirus exposure and HLA in healthy donors. Study observations and caveats: From TCR beta sequences, most subjects' HLA-A and HLA-B alleles were reportedly predicted accurately. Presence/absence analyses supposed approximately even sequencing depth among donors.

Vbeta (60) and Jbeta (13) primers were used in the PCR. Clones were read by immunoSEQ multiplex PCR, and TCRdb kept only the in-frame ones, dropping some. The profile covers fewer than 100,000 clones, with around 80% appearing a single time and about 4.5% taken by the ten largest. To note about this clone: Its antigen is unknown.

The sequencing input was PBMCs. The receptor comes from a male donor in good health and CMV-seropositive.

This chain's CDR3 is CASSYYPGTSGYNEQFF. The CDR3 bases are TGCGCCAGCAGCTATTACCCCGGGACTAGCGGATACAATGAGCAGTTCTTC. The chain uses TRBV5-1 and TRBJ2-1; 11 bases are shared with TRBD2. J lost 4 bases, V lost 3 bases, and 9 bases had no gene match. Germline CDR1 and CDR2: SGHRS and YFSETQ. The CDR3 covers 17 residues. The variable domain in full, with the rest retrieved from reference TRBV5-1 and TRBJ2-1, is KAGVTQTPRYLIKTRGQQVTLSCSPISGHRSVSWYQQTPGQGLQFLFEYFSETQRNKGNFPGRFSGRQFSNSRSEMNVSTLELGDSALYLCASSYYPGTSGYNEQFFGPGTRLTVL.